The source of this TCR beta chain is a study of blood T cells in healthy people across ages. Sample-barcoded 5' priming and a J-beta primer mix drove a second PCR of 7 to 11 cycles. MiXCR, run by TCRdb on the 5' RACE reads, gives a single entry per CDR3 protein. The sample records 800,000 to 1,300,000 distinct CDR3 sequences, roughly 24% being singletons. Germline values: CDR1 SQVTM, CDR2 ANQGSEA. The CDR3 loop spans 12 amino acids. This same sample was also taken into another study, of T cells of mothers and their children. From that second work: During the second PCR, the M1S primer introduced sample barcodes along with 2-4 random nucleotides. There were over 9.5 million TCR beta CDR3 reads from each mother and about 3 million from each child.

The chain combines TRBV29-1 with TRBJ2-5, with TRBD2 identical over 7 bases. The better agreement between TRBJ2-7 and the DNA end casts doubt on the J call. The origin of this receptor is a girl aged 2-10 years in good health. Sequenced material: blood. The chain's CDR3 is CSVKTSVHEQYF. For the CDR3, the DNA is TGCAGCGTGAAAACTAGCGTCCACGAGCAGTACTTC.